Shown below are 20 T cell receptor beta chains from a single sample sequenced in a study of blood T cells in healthy people across ages (dated by TCRdb to about 2015). The library was prepared using 5' RACE. The sample was run on an Illumina HiSeq 2500. A second PCR of about 7 to 12 cycles was run with a J-beta primer mix and a sample-barcoded 5' primer. The public reads were reprocessed in TCRdb via fastp at Q25 and MiXCR, keeping in-frame beta chains. Identical CDR3 protein sequences are pooled into one entry, listed with their most common genes and DNA. This sample lists about 670,000 distinct CDR3 sequences; 40% to 50% were detected once. Around 30% of the sample is taken by the ten largest. Sequences were obtained from blood. The receptors originated from a man aged 80 or over in good health.

This clonotype was detected many times. The gene calls are TRBV10-2 and TRBJ2-5; a weak D match, TRBD2 (5 bases). The CDR3 runs 12 residues. The V end lost 9 bases, the J end lost 11 bases, and 19 bases lay between the germline ends. Germline V CDR1 and CDR2: WSHSY, SAAADI. CDR3 sequence reads: CASSPSRERQYF. Written as DNA, the CDR3 is TGCGCCAGTTCCCCTTCGAGGGAAAGACAGTACTTC.

The chain combines TRBV6-6 with TRBJ2-1; D is possibly TRBD2 (5 bases). The CDR3 extends over 12 amino acids. CDR1 is MNHNY, CDR2 SVGAGI, per germline (reference sequence). Trimming cost V 6 bases and J 7 bases, with 10 bases left between them. CDR3 amino acids: CASSGKPNEQFF. CDR3 in DNA: TGTGCCAGCAGCGGGAAGCCGAATGAGCAGTTCTTC.

This clonotype was picked up many times. CDR3 loop: CSVEGTGEAFF. The DNA of the CDR3 is TGCAGCGTTGAAGGGACAGGGGAAGCTTTCTTT. The rearrangement joins TRBV29-1 to TRBJ1-1; 8 positions agree with TRBD1. This CDR3 has 11 residues. CDR1 and CDR2 (germline): SQVTM, ANQGSEA. The J segment lost 8 bases and the V segment lost 1 base, leaving 0 bases of the junction unmatched.

The rearrangement links TRBV4-2 to TRBJ1-2; D not resolved. The CDR3 contains 15 residues. The germline gives CDR1 LGHNA, CDR2 YNFKEQ. The V and J ends lost 0 bases and 4 bases respectively, with 12 bases between them. CDR3 sequence (DNA): TGTGCCAGCAGCCAAGATCCGGGAGGACCCTATGGCTACACCTTC. Its translation: CASSQDPGGPYGYTF.

The rearrangement joins TRBV7-6 to TRBJ2-1, with 11 bases fitting TRBD2. The CDR3 contains 19 residues. The V and J ends lost 1 base and 6 bases, in that order; junction bases with no gene match: 14. In germline, CDR1 is SGHVS, CDR2 FNYEAQ. CDR3 bases: TGTGCCAGCAGCTTAGTCCTAGCGGGAGGAAAATTAGTAGCCAATGAGCAGTTCTTC. Protein product: CASSLVLAGGKLVANEQFF.

As to this clonotype: This may stem from a read error, because a much larger clone lies one nucleotide away. The chain has TRBV29-1 and TRBJ2-7; 9 nucleotides line up with TRBD2. The J call may be wrong; the DNA end is better matched by TRBJ2-5. CDR1 and CDR2 (germline): SQVTM, ANQGSEA. This CDR3 is 13 amino acids long. The CDR3 coding sequence is TGCAGCCCGCGGGGGGGCCTACAAGCGACCCAGTACTTC. This translates into CSPRGGLQATQYF.

The V call is TRBV6-2 or TRBV6-3, the J call TRBJ2-7; D not resolved. Looked up from germline, CDR1 is MNHEY and CDR2 is SVGEGT. This CDR3 is 14 amino acids long. The ends were cut back, 5 bases at V and 6 bases at J, with 17 bases in the middle. This CDR3 reads CASSRPGRTAEQYF. DNA for the CDR3: TGTGCCAGCAGTAGACCCGGACGGACGGCCGAGCAGTACTTC.

This chain joins TRBV5-6 and TRBJ2-3; no reliable D call. The germline V gene encodes CDR1 SGHDT and CDR2 YYEEEE. This CDR3 comprises 17 residues. Between the trimmed V and J ends, which lost 3 bases and 3 bases, there was a span of 20 bases. This CDR3 reads CASSSYSTRIGTDTQYF. DNA for the CDR3: TGTGCCAGCAGCTCCTACTCGACTCGGATCGGGACAGATACGCAGTATTTT.

This clonotype was seen a handful of times. This chain connects TRBV12-3 or TRBV12-4 to TRBJ2-1; 11 nucleotides match TRBD2. V was clipped by 7 bases and J by 6 bases; unmatched bases: 11. The CDR3 extends over 16 amino acids. In DNA, the CDR3 is TGTGCCAGCATAATCGGACTAGCGGGTGGCGGCAATGAGCAGTTCTTC. Amino acid sequence: CASIIGLAGGGNEQFF.

The chain recombines TRBV20-1 with TRBJ2-7; TRBD2 might be the D (7 bases). The CDR3 extends over 13 amino acids. V was shortened by 4 bases and J by 4 bases, with 14 bases between the two germline ends. Germline CDR1 and CDR2: DFQATT and SNEGSKA (reference sequence). The CDR3 sequence: CSAKGGGYYEQYF. As DNA, the CDR3 is TGCAGTGCTAAGGGCGGGGGCTATTACGAGCAGTACTTC.

The CDR3 sequence: CASFGLSLLFF. CDR3 coding DNA: TGTGCCAGTTTCGGGTTGTCCCTTCTCTTCTTC. The V gene is TRBV25-1, the J gene TRBJ2-1; D unclear. V was clipped by 9 bases and J by 16 bases, with 19 bases between them. Germline assignment: CDR1 MGHDK and CDR2 SYGVNS. The CDR3 contains 11 residues.

DNA for the CDR3: TGTGCCAGCAGTTCAGGGGGACAGGACTACGAGCAGTACTTC. Translation: CASSSGGQDYEQYF. V usage is TRBV28 and J usage is TRBJ2-5, with 8 positions matching TRBD1. The J call is doubtful: the DNA matches TRBJ2-7 better. The germline V gene encodes CDR1 MDHEN and CDR2 SYDVKM. CDR3 length equals 14 residues.

A few counts support this clonotype. This chain connects TRBV7-2 to TRBJ2-7, with TRBD2 as a possible D gene (6 bases). The germline gives CDR1 SGHTA, CDR2 FQGNSA. Trimming removed 5 bases from V and 4 bases from J, with 15 bases in between. The CDR3 consists of 14 residues. The CDR3 region is CASSLGRSGYEQYF. The CDR3 nucleotides are TGTGCCAGCAGCCTCGGGAGATCCGGGTACGAGCAGTACTTC.

The rearrangement uses TRBV7-2 and TRBJ2-7, with 7 bases that match TRBD2. The germline CDR1 and CDR2 sequences are SGHTA and FQGNSA. V dropped 2 bases and J dropped 7; count of bases not matched to a gene: 11. The CDR3 is 15 residues long. CDR3: CASSLSMLGGREQYF. For the CDR3, the DNA is TGTGCCAGCAGCTTATCTATGTTGGGAGGGAGAGAGCAGTACTTC.

The rearrangement links TRBV3-1 to TRBJ2-2; 8 bases match TRBD1. From germline, CDR1 is LGHDT and CDR2 YNNKEL (reference sequence). V dropped 4 bases and J dropped 1; count of bases not matched to a gene: 5. The CDR3 covers 16 residues. CDR3 in DNA: TGTGCCAGCAGCCCGACCGGGACAGGGAACACCGGGGAGCTGTTTTTT. Its translation: CASSPTGTGNTGELFF.

This sequence joins TRBV3-1 and TRBJ2-7; 7 bases line up with TRBD1. V lost 4 bases and J lost 1; bases outside the gene matches: 4. CDR3 length: 14 residues. CDR1 and CDR2 (germline): LGHDT, YNNKEL (reference sequence). CDR3 nucleotides: TGTGCCAGCAGCCCCACGGGACAGTCCTACGAGCAGTACTTC. This gives the protein CASSPTGQSYEQYF.

This clonotype has more than one count but fewer than ten. The rearrangement links TRBV2 to TRBJ2-5, with 11 bases fitting TRBD2. This CDR3 is 15 amino acids long. The germline CDR1 and CDR2 sequences are SNHLY and FYNNEI. V lost 7 bases to trimming and J lost 5 bases; unmatched junction nucleotides: 9. The CDR3 loop is CASTRTSGRAETQYF. The CDR3 coding sequence is TGTGCCAGCACAAGAACTAGCGGGAGAGCGGAGACCCAGTACTTC.

The chain employs TRBV12-3 or TRBV12-4 and TRBJ2-3, with D tentatively TRBD1 or TRBD2 (5 bases each). Trimming removed 6 bases from V and 2 bases from J, with 21 bases in between. The CDR3 contains 17 residues. The DNA of the CDR3 is TGTGCCAGCAGGCCCGGGACCTTGGTGGGTGACACAGATACGCAGTATTTT. This translates into CASRPGTLVGDTDTQYF.

This clonotype was recorded only once. The chain uses TRBV19 and TRBJ1-6; TRBD1 agrees at 8 bases. CDR1 LNHDA and CDR2 SQIVND come from the germline V gene (reference sequence). V shed 3 bases and J 10 bases; nucleotides not matched to a gene: 8. The length of the CDR3 is 15 residues. CDR3 in amino acids: CASSIGDRSNSPLHF. The DNA for the CDR3 is TGTGCCAGTAGTATCGGGGACAGGAGCAACTCACCCCTCCACTTT.

In this sample, this clonotype turned up a few times. V gene TRBV6-2 or TRBV6-3 combines with J gene TRBJ2-3; D not certain. From germline, CDR1 is MNHEY and CDR2 SVGEGT. The CDR3 loop spans 14 amino acids. Trimming took off 2 bases at V and 2 bases at J, with 8 bases between the two ends. The CDR3 loop is CASSYGRYTDTQYF. The CDR3 DNA is TGTGCCAGCAGTTACGGGCGGTACACAGATACGCAGTATTTT.